The 4 T cell receptor beta chains below all came from one sample that was sequenced in a study of human T cells and chemical hapten exposure. Documented time point: patch test 1, 2 weeks after DPC sensitization. Treatment of the sample: therapeutic diphenylcyclopropenone sensitization with weekly scalp DPC. Using its own MiXCR run on the RACE reads, TCRdb lists one record per CDR3 protein. Of approximately 82,000 distinct CDR3 sequences listed, about 10% were seen once; the top ten hold roughly 2.4%. The sequenced sample was whole blood, obtained in connection with sensitization to the hapten diphenylcyclopropenone (DPC). These receptors were taken from a man aged 35-49 years with alopecia areata. Some clones in this sample may be carry-over from other donors' samples.

Turning to this clonotype: Germline is not matched at one junction end, which may reflect a read error. The V gene is TRBV11-2, the J gene TRBJ2-1; no reliable D call. The germline V gene encodes CDR1 SGHAT and CDR2 FQNNGV. The CDR3 length is 12 residues. Here the CDR3 DNA reads TGTACCAGCAGCTTAGATCTGGGATTGCAGTTCTTC. It codes for CTSSLDLGLQFF.

Only a few counts were recorded for this clonotype. The V call is TRBV7-8, the J call TRBJ1-4, with D perhaps TRBD1 (6 bases). Germline V lookup: CDR1 SGHVS, CDR2 FQNEAQ. The V end was cut by 5 bases, the J end by 5 bases, with 12 bases between. This CDR3 has 14 residues. DNA of the CDR3: TGTGCCAGCAGCCCCCCGGGGGGCAATGAAAAACTGTTTTTT. Protein: CASSPPGGNEKLFF.

Only a few counts were recorded for this clonotype. The chain links TRBV6-5 to TRBJ1-5; D unresolved. The CDR3 loop spans 13 amino acids. The germline gives CDR1 MNHEY, CDR2 SVGAGI. Trimming removed 0 bases at V and 6 bases at J, with 6 bases between. This CDR3 reads CASSYSEGQPQHF. The DNA for the CDR3 is TGTGCCAGCAGTTACTCGGAAGGTCAGCCCCAGCATTTT.

The sample holds a few counts of this clonotype. The chain links TRBV7-2 to TRBJ2-1; a possible D gene is TRBD1 (7 bases). Between the trimmed V and J ends, which lost 1 base and 4 bases, there was a span of 11 bases. The CDR3 extends over 15 amino acids. Germline V CDR1 and CDR2: SGHTA, FQGNSA. Written as DNA, the CDR3 is TGTGCCAGCAGCTTAGTTGCAGGGGGGTACAATGAGCAGTTCTTC. It yields the protein CASSLVAGGYNEQFF.